This T cell receptor beta chain is from a study of response to subunit inactivated influenza vaccine. After removal of 4 bases from V and 5 bases from J, the junction contained 5 bases not matched to a gene. The V gene's germline CDR1 is ENHRY and CDR2 SYGVKD. The CDR3 runs 14 residues. Only a few counts were recorded for this clonotype. A single record per CDR3 protein comes from TCRdb applying MiXCR to the RT-PCR reads. This sample has 600,000 to 700,000 distinct CDR3 sequences, with approximately 14% found just once. This receptor was identified in a middle-aged man who received an inactivated influenza vaccine. The sample consisted of PBMCs from blood, taken around 15 days before vaccination. This chain joins TRBV10-3 and TRBJ2-5; 9 bases map to TRBD2. As DNA, the CDR3 is TGTGCCATCAGTGGCTGGACTAGCGCTGAGACCCAGTACTTC. This codes for CAISGWTSAETQYF.